Sequencing of this TCR beta chain was carried out in a study of T-cell reconstitution after alpha-beta-depleted transplantation in children. Study-wide results and caveats: Hyperexpanded clones declined; after one year, newly produced T cells mostly supplied diversity.

V gave up 0 bases and J gave up 5 bases; unmatched junction bases: 7. This CDR3 has 15 amino acids. Germline loops: CDR1 SGHRS, CDR2 YFSETQ. This clonotype was seen repeatedly, ten times or more. The antigen remains unidentified. For TCRbeta, the library was prepared with unique molecular identifiers. TCRdb re-called the PCR reads with MiXCR, one entry per CDR3 protein. The table has roughly 100,000 distinct CDR3 sequences, roughly 7.6% seen once; the top ten hold roughly 17%. Sequenced here: PBMCs, sampled before TCRalphabeta/CD19-depleted stem cell transplant. The chain has TRBV5-1 and TRBJ1-1, with TRBD1 matching over 7 bases. This sequence originates from a boy aged 2 to 10 with acute lymphoblastic leukemia, due to receive a stem cell transplant. This CDR3 reads CASSLVAGGRTEAFF. CDR3 nucleotide sequence: TGCGCCAGCAGCTTGGTAGCAGGGGGTCGGACTGAAGCTTTCTTT.